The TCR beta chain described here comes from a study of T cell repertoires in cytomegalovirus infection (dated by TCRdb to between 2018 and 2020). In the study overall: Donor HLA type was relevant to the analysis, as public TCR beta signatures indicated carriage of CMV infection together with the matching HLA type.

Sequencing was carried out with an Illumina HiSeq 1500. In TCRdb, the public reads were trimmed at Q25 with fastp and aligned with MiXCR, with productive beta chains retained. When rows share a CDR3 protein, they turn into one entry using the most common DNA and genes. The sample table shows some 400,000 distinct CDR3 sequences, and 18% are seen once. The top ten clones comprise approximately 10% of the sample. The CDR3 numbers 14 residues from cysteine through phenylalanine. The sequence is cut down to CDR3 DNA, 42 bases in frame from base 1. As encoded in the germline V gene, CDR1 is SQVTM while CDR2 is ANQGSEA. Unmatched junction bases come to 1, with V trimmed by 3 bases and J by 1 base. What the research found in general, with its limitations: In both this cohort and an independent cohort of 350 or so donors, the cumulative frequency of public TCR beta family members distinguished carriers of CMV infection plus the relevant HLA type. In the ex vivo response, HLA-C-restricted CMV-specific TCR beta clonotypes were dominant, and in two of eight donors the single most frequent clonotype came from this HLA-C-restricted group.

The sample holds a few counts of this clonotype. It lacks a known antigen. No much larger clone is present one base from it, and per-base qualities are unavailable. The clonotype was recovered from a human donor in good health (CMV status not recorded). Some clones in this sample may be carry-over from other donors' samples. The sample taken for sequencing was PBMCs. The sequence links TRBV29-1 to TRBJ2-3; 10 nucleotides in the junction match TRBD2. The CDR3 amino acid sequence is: CSVDLAGGTDTQYF. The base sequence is TGCAGCGTTGACCTAGCGGGAGGCACAGATACGCAGTATTTT.